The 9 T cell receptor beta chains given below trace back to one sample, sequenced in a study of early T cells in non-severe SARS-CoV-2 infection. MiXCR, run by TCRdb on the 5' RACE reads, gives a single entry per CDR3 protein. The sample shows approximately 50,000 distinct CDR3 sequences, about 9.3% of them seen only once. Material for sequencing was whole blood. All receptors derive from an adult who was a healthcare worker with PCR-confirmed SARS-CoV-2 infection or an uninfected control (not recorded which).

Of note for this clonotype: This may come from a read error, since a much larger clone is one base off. As DNA, the CDR3 is TGCGGCAGCGGGGTCGGGGACTTCACAGATACGCAGTATTTT. Translation gives CGSGVGDFTDTQYF. The rearrangement uses TRBV5-1 and TRBJ2-3; 7 bases map to TRBD2. This CDR3 is built from 14 residues. Germline V gene data show CDR1 as SGHRS and CDR2 as YFSETQ. The whole variable domain, remainder taken from reference TRBV5-1 and TRBJ2-3, is KAGVTQTPRYLIKTRGQQVTLSCSPISGHRSVSWYQQTPGQGLQFLFEYFSETQRNKGNFPGRFSGRQFSNSRSEMNVSTLELGDSALYLCGSGVGDFTDTQYFGPGTRLTVL.

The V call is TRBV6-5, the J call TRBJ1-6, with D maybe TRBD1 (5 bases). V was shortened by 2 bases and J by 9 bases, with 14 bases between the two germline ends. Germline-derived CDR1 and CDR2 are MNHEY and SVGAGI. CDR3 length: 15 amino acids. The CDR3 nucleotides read TGTGCCAGCAGTTACGATGGGAGAGGGGCTTCACCCCTCCACTTT. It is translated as CASSYDGRGASPLHF.

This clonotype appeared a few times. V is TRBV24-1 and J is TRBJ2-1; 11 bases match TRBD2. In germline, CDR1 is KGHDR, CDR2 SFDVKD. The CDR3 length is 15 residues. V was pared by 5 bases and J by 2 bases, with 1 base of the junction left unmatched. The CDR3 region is CATSASGRPYNEQFF. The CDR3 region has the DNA TGTGCCACCAGTGCTAGCGGGAGGCCCTACAATGAGCAGTTCTTC.

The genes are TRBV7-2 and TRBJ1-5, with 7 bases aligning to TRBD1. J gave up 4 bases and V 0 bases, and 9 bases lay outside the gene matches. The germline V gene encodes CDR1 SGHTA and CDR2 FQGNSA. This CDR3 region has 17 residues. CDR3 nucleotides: TGTGCCAGCAGCTTAGCTGTTCCAGACAGGGTTAATCAGCCCCAGCATTTT. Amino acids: CASSLAVPDRVNQPQHF.

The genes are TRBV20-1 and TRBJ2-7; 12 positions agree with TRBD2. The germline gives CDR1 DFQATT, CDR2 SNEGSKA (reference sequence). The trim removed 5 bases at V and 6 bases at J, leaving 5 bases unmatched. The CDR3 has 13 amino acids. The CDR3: CSAVLAGGGEQYF. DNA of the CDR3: TGCAGTGCTGTTCTAGCGGGAGGGGGCGAGCAGTACTTC.

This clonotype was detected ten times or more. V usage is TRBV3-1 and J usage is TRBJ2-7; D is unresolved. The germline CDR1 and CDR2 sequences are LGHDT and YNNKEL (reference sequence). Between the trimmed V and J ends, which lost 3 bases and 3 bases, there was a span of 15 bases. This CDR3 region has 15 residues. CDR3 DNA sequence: TGTGCCAGCAGCCACTATTCCAGGTCACGCTACGAGCAGTACTTC. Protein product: CASSHYSRSRYEQYF.

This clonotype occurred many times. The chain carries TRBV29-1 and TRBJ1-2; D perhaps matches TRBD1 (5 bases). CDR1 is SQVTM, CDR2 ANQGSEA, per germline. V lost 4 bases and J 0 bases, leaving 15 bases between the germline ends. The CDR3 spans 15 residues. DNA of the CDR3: TGCAGCGTTGGCCAGGGCAGACTTACTAACTATGGCTACACCTTC. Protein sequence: CSVGQGRLTNYGYTF.

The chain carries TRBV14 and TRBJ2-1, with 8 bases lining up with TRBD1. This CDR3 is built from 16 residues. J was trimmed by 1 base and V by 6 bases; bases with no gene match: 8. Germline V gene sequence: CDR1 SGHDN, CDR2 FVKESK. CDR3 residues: CASRQTGDRSYNEQFF. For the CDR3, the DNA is TGTGCCAGCAGACAGACAGGGGATAGATCCTACAATGAGCAGTTCTTC.

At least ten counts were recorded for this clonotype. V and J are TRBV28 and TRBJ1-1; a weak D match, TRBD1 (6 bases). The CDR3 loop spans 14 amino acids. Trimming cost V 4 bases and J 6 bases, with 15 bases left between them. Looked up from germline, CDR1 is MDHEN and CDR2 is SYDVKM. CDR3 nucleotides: TGTGCCAGCAGTTCCGGGACACCGGTTCCTGAAGCTTTCTTT. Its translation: CASSSGTPVPEAFF.